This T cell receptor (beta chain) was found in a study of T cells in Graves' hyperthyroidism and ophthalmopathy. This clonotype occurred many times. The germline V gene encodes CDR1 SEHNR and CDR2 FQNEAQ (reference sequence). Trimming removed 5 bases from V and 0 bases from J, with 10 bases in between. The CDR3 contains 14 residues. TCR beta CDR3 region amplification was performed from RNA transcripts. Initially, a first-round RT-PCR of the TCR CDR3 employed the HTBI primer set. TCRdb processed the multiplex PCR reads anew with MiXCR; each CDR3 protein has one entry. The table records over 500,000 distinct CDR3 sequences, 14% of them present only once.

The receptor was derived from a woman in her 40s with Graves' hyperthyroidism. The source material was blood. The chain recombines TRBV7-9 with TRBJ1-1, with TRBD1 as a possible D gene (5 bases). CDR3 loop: CASSRDGMNTEAFF. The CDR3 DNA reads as TGTGCCAGCAGCCGGGACGGAATGAACACTGAAGCTTTCTTT.